Shown below are 21 T cell receptor beta chains from a single sample sequenced in a study of T cell repertoires in cytomegalovirus infection. TCRdb redid the calling of the reads with MiXCR, one entry per CDR3 protein. Of 350,000 to 500,000 distinct CDR3 sequences listed, approximately 32% are singletons. Sequencing input: PBMCs. These receptors were collected from a human donor in good health (CMV status not recorded). Some clones in this sample may be carry-over from other donors' samples.

The rearrangement links TRBV28 to TRBJ1-4; D may be TRBD1 (5 bases). V was pared by 2 bases and J by 7 bases, with 11 bases between. The CDR3 is 14 amino acids. The V gene's germline CDR1 is MDHEN and CDR2 SYDVKM. CDR3 DNA sequence: TGTGCCAGCAGTTTAGGGGCCCGAGGTGAAAAACTGTTTTTT. Residues: CASSLGARGEKLFF.

V usage is TRBV20-1 and J usage is TRBJ2-7, with D possibly TRBD2 on 6 matching bases. The germline gives CDR1 DFQATT, CDR2 SNEGSKA (reference sequence). The V gene lost 6 bases and the J gene lost 0 bases, with 15 bases spanning the gap. This CDR3 comprises 14 residues. In DNA form, the CDR3 reads TGCAGTGCCTCAAAGGGAGGATCCTCCTACGAGCAGTACTTC. It codes for CSASKGGSSYEQYF.

V and J are TRBV12-3 or TRBV12-4 and TRBJ1-1; maybe TRBD1 (6 bases). The CDR3 has 15 amino acids. V lost 6 bases to trimming and J lost 1 base, with 15 bases between them. The CDR3: CASRGTRAENTEAFF. The CDR3 coding sequence is TGTGCCAGCAGGGGGACAAGGGCTGAGAACACTGAAGCTTTCTTT.

This clonotype was seen a handful of times. CDR3 DNA sequence: TGTGCCATCAGCGTACTGGGGGGGAACACTGAAGCTTTCTTT. This translates into CAISVLGGNTEAFF. The chain carries TRBV10-3 and TRBJ1-1; D perhaps matches TRBD1 (5 bases). Germline lookup yields CDR1 ENHRY and CDR2 SYGVKD. The CDR3 has 14 residues. V shed 6 bases and J shed 1 base, with 12 bases lying between them.

With regard to this clonotype: A read error may be the cause here, since a much bigger clone is one base away. The chain uses TRBV4-3 and TRBJ1-6; TRBD1 agrees at 8 bases. CDR1 is LGHNA, CDR2 YSLEER, per germline. This CDR3 spans 14 amino acids. Written as DNA, the CDR3 is TGCGCCAGCAGGACAGGGGACGAAAATTCACTCCTCCACTTT. Protein: CASRTGDENSLLHF.

V is TRBV15 and J is TRBJ2-1; D uncertain. With 2 bases removed from V and 9 bases from J, the gap between germline ends came to 11 bases. Germline V gene sequence: CDR1 LNHNV, CDR2 YYDKDF (reference sequence). The CDR3 has 13 residues. The CDR3 coding sequence is TGTGCCACCAGCAGAACTGACTTGGGTGAGCAGTTCTTC. Translated, it gives CATSRTDLGEQFF.

The chain recombines TRBV12-3 or TRBV12-4 with TRBJ2-2; 9 bases fit TRBD1. The trim removed 5 bases at V and 4 bases at J, leaving 5 bases unmatched. This CDR3 spans 15 amino acids. The CDR3 bases are TGTGCCAGCAGTCTACAGGGGGCGGCCACCGGGGAGCTGTTTTTT. Translated, it gives CASSLQGAATGELFF.

The V call is TRBV29-1, the J call TRBJ1-1; D not certain. Deletions cut 6 bases from V and 2 bases from J, with 19 bases between. Germline CDR1 reads SQVTM; CDR2 reads ANQGSEA. The CDR3 has 15 amino acids. The CDR3 region has the DNA TGCAGCGTCCCGACCCCAGGTTGGGATAACACTGAAGCTTTCTTT. As protein: CSVPTPGWDNTEAFF.

This clonotype has ten or more counts. The chain recombines TRBV7-2 with TRBJ2-3; perhaps TRBD2 as D (7 bases). This CDR3 region has 15 residues. Germline V lookup: CDR1 SGHTA, CDR2 FQGNSA. Trimming took 3 bases from V and 1 from J, leaving 11 bases between them. The CDR3 nucleotides are TGTGCCAGCAGCTTGGAGGGGGGGGGCACAGATACGCAGTATTTT. It is translated as CASSLEGGGTDTQYF.

This clonotype was counted ten times or more. The chain uses TRBV7-9 and TRBJ1-1, with D unclear. The CDR3 sequence is 13 residues long. Germline CDR1 is SEHNR and CDR2 is FQNEAQ (reference sequence). The V and J ends lost 7 bases and 3 bases respectively, with 12 bases between them. The CDR3: CASTPGRYTEAFF. DNA of the CDR3: TGTGCCAGCACCCCGGGGAGGTACACTGAAGCTTTCTTT.

The V and J genes are TRBV20-1 and TRBJ2-3, with 11 bases that match TRBD2. CDR3 size: 15 residues. The germline V gene has CDR1 DFQATT and CDR2 SNEGSKA (reference sequence). V lost 4 bases and J lost 1; bases outside the gene matches: 4. Here the CDR3 DNA reads TGCAGTGCTAATAGCGGGGGGGCCGGCACAGATACGCAGTATTTT. As protein: CSANSGGAGTDTQYF.

The chain recombines TRBV12-3 or TRBV12-4 with TRBJ1-2, with D possibly being TRBD1 (6 bases). The CDR3 is made up of 15 amino acids. Trimming removed 5 bases at V and 4 bases at J, with 17 bases between. CDR3: CASSQGWGASYGYTF. Here the CDR3 DNA reads TGTGCCAGCAGTCAAGGATGGGGGGCATCCTATGGCTACACCTTC.

This clonotype was observed many times. This chain uses TRBV7-2 with TRBJ2-2; D might be TRBD1 (6 bases). This CDR3 is 14 amino acids long. V dropped 5 bases and J dropped 0 bases, with 7 bases sitting between them. Germline CDR1 reads SGHTA; CDR2 reads FQGNSA. CDR3 loop: CASSGTPNTGELFF. CDR3 nucleotide sequence: TGTGCCAGCAGCGGGACACCGAACACCGGGGAGCTGTTTTTT.

The CDR3 loop reads CASSPGGAVGELFF. The CDR3 DNA is TGTGCCAGCAGTCCAGGGGGCGCGGTCGGGGAGCTGTTTTTT. The chain uses TRBV12-3 or TRBV12-4 and TRBJ2-2; TRBD1 matches at 8 bases. The trim removed 5 bases at V and 7 bases at J, leaving 6 bases unmatched. The CDR3 has 14 amino acids.

This sequence joins TRBV29-1 and TRBJ2-7; 9 bases match TRBD1. Germline CDR1 reads SQVTM; CDR2 reads ANQGSEA. This CDR3 contains 13 residues. The V segment lost 4 bases and the J segment 6 bases; nucleotides outside the gene matches: 7. The DNA of the CDR3 is TGCAGCGTTGGGGACGGGACAGGGACCGAGCAGTACTTC. Its protein is CSVGDGTGTEQYF.

In this sample, this clonotype turned up a few times. V gene TRBV5-4 combines with J gene TRBJ1-2; possible D gene TRBD1, 5 bases. Germline lookup yields CDR1 SGHNT and CDR2 YYREEE (reference sequence). CDR3 length equals 14 residues. V was trimmed by 4 bases and J by 4 bases, leaving 14 bases between them. CDR3 in amino acids: CASSRIGAGYGYTF. For the CDR3, the DNA is TGTGCCAGCAGCCGGATTGGGGCTGGCTATGGCTACACCTTC.

V gene TRBV4-1 combines with J gene TRBJ1-5; D gene ambiguous. This CDR3 has 13 residues. Germline values: CDR1 MGHRA, CDR2 YSYEKL. V was shortened by 5 bases and J by 3 bases, with 8 bases between the two germline ends. As DNA, the CDR3 is TGCGCCAGCAGCGTGGACTACAATCAGCCCCAGCATTTT. It is translated as CASSVDYNQPQHF.

The rearrangement joins TRBV5-1 to TRBJ2-1; TRBD2 matches 9 bases. This CDR3 spans 15 amino acids. Unmatched junction bases numbered 8, after V lost 4 bases and J lost 6 bases. From germline, CDR1 is SGHRS and CDR2 YFSETQ. CDR3 sequence: CASSNQRGASNEQFF. The CDR3 region has the DNA TGCGCCAGCAGCAACCAGCGGGGGGCCAGCAATGAGCAGTTCTTC.

In this sample, this clonotype turned up many times. V is TRBV10-3 and J is TRBJ1-2; D is uncertain. Germline V gives CDR1 ENHRY, CDR2 SYGVKD. Between the trimmed V and J ends, which lost 3 bases and 4 bases, there was a span of 6 bases. The CDR3 totals 12 residues. The CDR3 loop reads CAISEQIYGYTF. The CDR3 nucleotides are TGTGCCATCAGTGAACAGATCTATGGCTACACCTTC.

This CDR3 reads CASSQGAAQETQYF. The DNA of the CDR3 is TGTGCCAGCAGCCAGGGGGCAGCCCAAGAGACCCAGTACTTC. This sequence joins TRBV7-6 and TRBJ2-5, with TRBD1 matching 8 bases. The CDR3 is made up of 14 amino acids. Germline assignment: CDR1 SGHVS and CDR2 FNYEAQ. The junction had 3 bases not matched to a gene; V was cut back by 5 bases and J by 1 base.

The chain joins TRBV4-2 to TRBJ2-1; 8 positions match TRBD1. Germline-derived CDR1 and CDR2 are LGHNA and YNFKEQ. V trimming: 6 bases; J trimming: 7 bases; junction bases outside the gene matches: 8. The CDR3 is 14 residues long. CDR3 in DNA: TGTGCCAGCAGATGGACAGGGCTTGGGAATGAGCAGTTCTTC. Its protein product is CASRWTGLGNEQFF.